The rows below give T cell receptor beta chains drawn from one sample of a study of lymphopenia after photon versus proton radiotherapy. TCRdb's copy holds only in-frame clones and misses some; the assay was immunoSEQ multiplex PCR. The sample holds around 70,000 clones, roughly 92% seen once. The input for sequencing was peripheral blood, taken from a patient treated with photon-based radiotherapy. The receptors stem from a woman between 35 and 50 years old with cholangiocarcinoma. CDR3s include the opening cysteine and the closing phenylalanine or tryptophan. A D gene is named only where the DNA matches it firmly. A row's size may be missing; if present it is once, few, many or a size class.

TGTGCCAGCAGCTTTTACCGGGACGGCTACACTGAAGCTTTCTTT CASSFYRDGYTEAFF TRBJ1-1 - TRBV7-9 -
TGTGCCAGCAGCCCGCCGGACAGGATATATGGCTACACCTTC CASSPPDRIYGYTF TRBJ1-2 - TRBV5-8 TRBD1
TGCGCCAGCAGCTTGGCGCGGAACTATGGCTACACCTTC CASSLARNYGYTF TRBJ1-2 - TRBV5-1 -
TGCGCCAGCAGCCACCCCAGGGGAGAAAATTCACCCCTCCACTTT CASSHPRGENSPLHF TRBJ1-6 - TRBV4-1 -
TGTGCCTGGAGTGTAAACCAGTACGAGCAGTACTTC CAWSVNQYEQYF TRBJ2-7 - TRBV30 -
TGTGCCTGGGGGACTAGCAGGGACACCCAGTACTTC CAWGTSRDTQYF TRBJ2-5 - TRBV30 TRBD2
TGCAGCGTTGAAGGTAGGTGGGGGTGGAACACTGAAGCTTTCTTT CSVEGRWGWNTEAFF TRBJ1-1 - TRBV29-1 -
TGTGCCACCAGCTCAGGGCGGCACACAGATACGCAGTATTTT CATSSGRHTDTQYF TRBJ2-3 once TRBV15 -
TGTGCCAGCAGTTACTCTTCGGGGTTGAGCTATGGCTACACCTTC CASSYSSGLSYGYTF TRBJ1-2 - TRBV6-5 -
TGCGCCAGCAGCCTCGGACTAGCGGGGGCCCGGAACACCGGGGAGCTGTTTTTT CASSLGLAGARNTGELFF TRBJ2-2 - TRBV5-1 TRBD2
TGTGCCATCAAAACCGGGACAGTGACAAACAATGAGCAGTTCTTC CAIKTGTVTNNEQFF TRBJ2-1 - TRBV28 TRBD1
TGTGCCAGCAGCTATTCGGGACTAGCGGGAGATGACGGGGAGCTGTTTTTT CASSYSGLAGDDGELFF TRBJ2-2 - TRBV7-9 TRBD2
TGTGCCAGCAGTTTCCTTGGGACAGAAGCTTTCTTT CASSFLGTEAFF TRBJ1-1 - TRBV27 -
TGTGCCAGCAGTTTATCGGGGGGGACTACCTACAATGAGCAGTTCTTC CASSLSGGTTYNEQFF TRBJ2-1 - TRBV27 TRBD2
TGTGCCAGCAGTCCCACCGCCATTTGGGGCGGTCAGCCCCAGCATTTT CASSPTAIWGGQPQHF TRBJ1-5 - TRBV27 -
TGTGCCAGCAACTTGGGGGGTTATCAGCCCCAGCATTTT CASNLGGYQPQHF TRBJ1-5 - TRBV7-2 -
TGCGCCAGCAGCCAAGAACCCGGAAACACCATATATTTT CASSQEPGNTIYF TRBJ1-3 - TRBV4-1 -
TGTGCCACCAGCATTACTCGACAGATCCAAGAGACCCAGTACTTC CATSITRQIQETQYF TRBJ2-5 - TRBV15 -
TGTGCCAGCAGCTACCGGACTAGCGGGACCTCCTACAATGAGCAGTTCTTC CASSYRTSGTSYNEQFF TRBJ2-1 - TRBV4-2 TRBD2
TGTGCCAGCAGCTTGTCCGGGACAGTGTATAGCAATCAGCCCCAGCATTTT CASSLSGTVYSNQPQHF TRBJ1-5 - TRBV5-6 TRBD1
TGTGCCAGCAGTTTTGTACAGGGGGCCGATACGCAGTATTTT CASSFVQGADTQYF TRBJ2-3 - TRBV28 TRBD1
TGCAGTGCTAGCCCTCAAGAAGCTTTCTTT CSASPQEAFF TRBJ1-1 - TRBV20-1 -
TGTGCCAGTAGTATACAGGGCAGGGGCACTGAAGCTTTCTTT CASSIQGRGTEAFF TRBJ1-1 - TRBV19 -
TGTGCCACCAGCCCCGGAGGGACACAGCGTGGGGGGACCCAGTACTTC CATSPGGTQRGGTQYF TRBJ2-5 - TRBV15 -
TGTGCCAGTAGTATAATCCGCCGGAACACTGAAGCTTTCTTT CASSIIRRNTEAFF TRBJ1-1 - TRBV19 -
TGCGCCAGCAGCCAAGTGCAGGGTACCAATCAGCCCCAGCATTTT CASSQVQGTNQPQHF TRBJ1-5 few TRBV4-1 -
TGTGCCAGCACCTCTGGGAGGCCCCCCCTCAATGAGCAGTTCTTC CASTSGRPPLNEQFF TRBJ2-1 - TRBV28 -
TGCGCCAGCAGCTTACAGGGGGCTCCTGGGGCCAACGTCCTGACTTTC CASSLQGAPGANVLTF TRBJ2-6 - TRBV5-1 TRBD1
TGTGCCAGTAGTATAGATTTTGGGTACGAGCAGTACTTC CASSIDFGYEQYF TRBJ2-7 - TRBV19 -
TGTGCCAGCAGTCGGATGGGGGACACCGGGGAGCTGTTTTTT CASSRMGDTGELFF TRBJ2-2 - TRBV28 -
TGTGCCACCCGACCCGAAGGTTTCCGAGGAGAGACCCAGTACTTC CATRPEGFRGETQYF TRBJ2-5 - TRBV27 -
TGTGCCAGCCGCAGTGGTGAATTAGCGACAGATACGCAGTATTTT CASRSGELATDTQYF TRBJ2-3 - TRBV2 -
TGTGCCAGCAGTAGTACAATAAACACTGAAGCTTTCTTT CASSSTINTEAFF TRBJ1-1 - TRBV27 -
TGTGCCAGCACACCCCGGGTGGGGGGTGAAAAACTGTTTTTT CASTPRVGGEKLFF TRBJ1-4 - TRBV28 -
TGTGCCAGCAGGGAAGGGTTCTCTGGGGCCAACGTCCTGACTTTC CASREGFSGANVLTF TRBJ2-6 once TRBV2 -
TGTGCCAGCAGCTCGGGACAGGGGTATGGCTACACCTTC CASSSGQGYGYTF TRBJ1-2 once TRBV5-8 TRBD1
TGCGCCAGCAGCCGCGAAGGCTTTTTGGACACTGAAGCTTTCTTT CASSREGFLDTEAFF TRBJ1-1 once TRBV5-1 -
TGCAGCGTCCTTCCGGGACTAGCGGGAGGTGGGTACAATGAGCAGTTCTTC CSVLPGLAGGGYNEQFF TRBJ2-1 - TRBV29-1 TRBD2
TGTGCCAGCAGCTTTGAGCGGGTCACTGAAGCTTTCTTT CASSFERVTEAFF TRBJ1-1 - TRBV11-2 -
TGTGCCAGCAGCGTAGCGGACAGGGAAAATTACGAGCAGTACTTC CASSVADRENYEQYF TRBJ2-7 - TRBV9 TRBD1
TGTGCCAGCAGCGACCAGACTAGCGGGAGACAATCCGGGGAGCTGTTTTTT CASSDQTSGRQSGELFF TRBJ2-2 - TRBV9 TRBD2
TGTGCCAGCAGTTACTCCACAGGGGCTAACTATGGCTACACCTTC CASSYSTGANYGYTF TRBJ1-2 - TRBV6-5 TRBD1
TGTGCCACCAGCAGAGATGGTCGGGGGTACAATGAGCAGTTCTTC CATSRDGRGYNEQFF TRBJ2-1 once TRBV15 -
TGTGCCAGTAGTATAGCAGGGTTTGGAAACACCATATATTTT CASSIAGFGNTIYF TRBJ1-3 - TRBV19 -
TGTGCCAGCAGTGAAACTAGAAACATTCAGTACTTC CASSETRNIQYF TRBJ2-4 once TRBV6-1 -
TGTGCCAGCAGCTTGTTACAGGGTCCCCACGAGCAGTACTTC CASSLLQGPHEQYF TRBJ2-7 - TRBV5-6 -
TGTGCCAGCAGCTTGGGCAGTAAAACCTACGAGCAGTACTTC CASSLGSKTYEQYF TRBJ2-7 - TRBV5-5 -
TGTGCCAGCACCGAGGACAGGGGTGCCCAAAGAACCCAGTACTTC CASTEDRGAQRTQYF TRBJ2-5 once TRBV28 TRBD1
TGTGCCAGCAGTCGGACAGGCTCCTATGGCTACACCTTC CASSRTGSYGYTF TRBJ1-2 - TRBV6-5 TRBD1
TGTGCCTGGAGAGTGAGAGGCTATGGCTACACCTTC CAWRVRGYGYTF TRBJ1-2 - TRBV30 -